The clone carrying this T cell receptor beta chain was seen only once. What it binds is unknown. The data derive from a study of coeliac disease. V lost 5 bases and J lost 8, with 10 bases in between. The CDR3 spans 12 residues. Germline CDR1 is MNHEY and CDR2 is SVGAGI. Findings and caveats of the study: Active celiac intraepithelial and lamina propria samples had lower TRB and TRG clonality than control samples. Lamina propria and intraepithelial cell fractions may contain each other's cells. Largely private TRB repertoires meant most sequences were sample-unique.

Sequencing used immunoSEQ multiplex PCR; TCRdb keeps in-frame clones, though not all of them. The sample has almost 5,500 clones; 50% to 70% are singletons. The V gene is TRBV6-5, the J gene TRBJ1-3; the D is unclear. The receptor comes from a woman younger than 45 with active celiac disease. The source material was intraepithelial lymphocytes from the gut. CDR3: CASSSDGDTIYF. CDR3 nucleotide sequence: TGTGCCAGCAGTAGCGACGGGGACACCATATATTTT.